This is a list of T cell receptor beta chains from one sample in a study of cytomegalovirus exposure and HLA in healthy donors. TCRdb's copy holds only in-frame clones and misses some; the assay was immunoSEQ multiplex PCR. Of about 55,000 clones detected, about 82% appear once; the ten largest clones hold roughly 1.4%. Sequences were obtained from PBMCs. Source of these receptors: a man aged 30 to 39 in good health and CMV-seronegative. Each CDR3 is given without its conserved first and last residue.

cdr3_aa: SVAPGVRLNEQF; v_call: TRBV29-1
cdr3_aa: AWSVRGGRSYNEQF; v_call: TRBV30
cdr3_aa: ASSESGGPRNEQF; v_call: TRBV2
cdr3_aa: ASTPSQDYGYT; v_call: TRBV6-6
cdr3_aa: ASSFHGDRGQETQY; v_call: TRBV14
cdr3_aa: ASSAGTSPFEQY; v_call: TRBV5-4
cdr3_aa: ASSAGLNEKLF; v_call: TRBV14
cdr3_aa: ASSGYQWTGMSSPLH; v_call: TRBV2
cdr3_aa: ASSFGQGFAYEQY; v_call: TRBV9
cdr3_aa: ASSGDSGRAGYEQY; v_call: TRBV6-1
cdr3_aa: ASSLERGIIRGISTDTQY; v_call: TRBV5-1
cdr3_aa: ASSLESNRGTGNEQF; v_call: TRBV5-1
cdr3_aa: ASSEWTGGRIGELF; v_call: TRBV6-1
cdr3_aa: ASSPPRGLAGIDEQF; v_call: TRBV7-2
cdr3_aa: ASSESGTVNYEQY; v_call: TRBV2
cdr3_aa: ASSTKTGGGGEQY; v_call: TRBV7-8
cdr3_aa: ASSLLGRAGFDEQY; v_call: TRBV27
cdr3_aa: ASSQEGGLADITDTQY; v_call: TRBV4-2
cdr3_aa: ASSPLSAGVGGGNIQY; v_call: TRBV18
cdr3_aa: ASSIDRGSNQPQH; v_call: TRBV19
cdr3_aa: ASSQDLNTEAF; v_call: TRBV5-1
cdr3_aa: ASSPGDGGDTGELF; v_call: TRBV27